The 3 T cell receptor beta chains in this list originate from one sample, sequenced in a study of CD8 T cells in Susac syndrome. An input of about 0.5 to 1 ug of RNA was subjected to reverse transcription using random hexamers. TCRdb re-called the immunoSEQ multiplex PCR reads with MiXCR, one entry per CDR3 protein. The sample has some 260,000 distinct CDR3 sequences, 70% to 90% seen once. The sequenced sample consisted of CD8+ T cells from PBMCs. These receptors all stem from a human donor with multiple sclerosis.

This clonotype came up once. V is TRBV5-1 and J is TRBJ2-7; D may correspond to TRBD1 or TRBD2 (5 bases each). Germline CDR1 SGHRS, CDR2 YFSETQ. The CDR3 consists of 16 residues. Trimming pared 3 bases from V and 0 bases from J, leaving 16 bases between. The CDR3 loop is CASSWNSGTPSYEQYF. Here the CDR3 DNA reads TGCGCCAGCAGCTGGAACTCCGGGACCCCCTCCTACGAGCAGTACTTC. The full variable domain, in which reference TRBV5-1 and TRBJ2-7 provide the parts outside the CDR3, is KAGVTQTPRYLIKTRGQQVTLSCSPISGHRSVSWYQQTPGQGLQFLFEYFSETQRNKGNFPGRFSGRQFSNSRSEMNVSTLELGDSALYLCASSWNSGTPSYEQYFGPGTRLTVT.

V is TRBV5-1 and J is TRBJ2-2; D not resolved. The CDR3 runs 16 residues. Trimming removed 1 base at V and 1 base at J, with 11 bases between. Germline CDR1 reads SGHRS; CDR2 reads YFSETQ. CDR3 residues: CASSLLVTLNTGELFF. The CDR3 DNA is TGCGCCAGCAGCTTGTTAGTGACTTTGAACACCGGGGAGCTGTTTTTT.

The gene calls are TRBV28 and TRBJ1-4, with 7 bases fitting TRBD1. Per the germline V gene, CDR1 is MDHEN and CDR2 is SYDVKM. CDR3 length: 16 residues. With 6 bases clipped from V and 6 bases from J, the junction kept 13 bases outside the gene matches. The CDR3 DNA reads TGTGCCAGCAGCATAGAGACAGGGAGGGAAGATGAAAAACTGTTTTTT. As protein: CASSIETGREDEKLFF.